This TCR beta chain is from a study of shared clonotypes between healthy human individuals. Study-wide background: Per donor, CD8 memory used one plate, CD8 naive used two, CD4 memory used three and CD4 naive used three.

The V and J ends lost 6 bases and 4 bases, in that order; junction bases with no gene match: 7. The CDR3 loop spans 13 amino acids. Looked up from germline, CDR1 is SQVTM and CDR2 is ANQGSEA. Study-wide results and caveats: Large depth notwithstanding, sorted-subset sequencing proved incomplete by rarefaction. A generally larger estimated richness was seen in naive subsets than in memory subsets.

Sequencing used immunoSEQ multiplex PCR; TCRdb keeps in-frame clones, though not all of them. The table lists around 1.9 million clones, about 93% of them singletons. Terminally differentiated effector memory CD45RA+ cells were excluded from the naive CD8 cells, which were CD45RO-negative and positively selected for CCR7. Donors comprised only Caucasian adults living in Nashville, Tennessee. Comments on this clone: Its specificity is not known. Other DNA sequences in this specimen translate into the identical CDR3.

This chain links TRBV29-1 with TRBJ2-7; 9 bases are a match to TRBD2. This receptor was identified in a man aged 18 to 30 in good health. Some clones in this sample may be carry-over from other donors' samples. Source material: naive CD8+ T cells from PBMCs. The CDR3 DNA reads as TGCAGCGTGGCGGGGGGGCAGGGATACGAGCAGTACTTC. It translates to CSVAGGQGYEQYF.